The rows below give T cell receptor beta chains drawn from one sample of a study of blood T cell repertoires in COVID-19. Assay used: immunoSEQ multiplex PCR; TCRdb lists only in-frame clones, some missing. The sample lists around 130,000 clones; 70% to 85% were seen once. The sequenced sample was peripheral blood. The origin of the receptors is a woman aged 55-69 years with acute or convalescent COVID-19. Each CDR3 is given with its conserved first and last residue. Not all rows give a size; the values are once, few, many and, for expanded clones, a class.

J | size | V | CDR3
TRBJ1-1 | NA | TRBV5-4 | CASSFDRNTEAFF
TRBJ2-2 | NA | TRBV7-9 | CASSSPGEELFF
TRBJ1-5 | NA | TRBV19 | CASRPREPWAHQPQHF
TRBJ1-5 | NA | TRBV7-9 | CASSNNKPPGYGGQPQHF
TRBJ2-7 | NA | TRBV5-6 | CASSLDRDSYEQYF
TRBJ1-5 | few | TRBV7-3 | CASSSGEQPQHF
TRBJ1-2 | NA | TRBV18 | CASSPRTTRGTEGTF
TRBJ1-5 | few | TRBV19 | CASRLQDYSNQPQHF
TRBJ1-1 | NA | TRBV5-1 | CASSLGGAPNTEAFF
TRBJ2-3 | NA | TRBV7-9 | CASSSTWDRDLQRTDTQYF
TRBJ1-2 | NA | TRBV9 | CASSVEVASYGYTF
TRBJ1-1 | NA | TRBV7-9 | CASSLGGQGSIEAFF
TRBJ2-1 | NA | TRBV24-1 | CATRSGTGVSNEQFF
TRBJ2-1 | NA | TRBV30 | CAWSGDKRGANEQFF
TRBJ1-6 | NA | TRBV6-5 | CASNRPGFNSPLHF
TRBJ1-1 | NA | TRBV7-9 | CASSFYRETFF
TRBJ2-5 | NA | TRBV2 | CASTKYRGRSETQYF
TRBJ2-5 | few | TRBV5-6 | CASSFGQGETQYF
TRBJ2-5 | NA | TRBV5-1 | CASSLIGGGETQYF
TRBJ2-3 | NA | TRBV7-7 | CASSLGRGVGTDTQYF
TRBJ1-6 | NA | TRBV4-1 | CASSHALAGGSPLHF
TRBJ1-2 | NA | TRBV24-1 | CAARDSGYGYTF
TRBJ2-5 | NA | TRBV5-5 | CASSRREDRETQYF
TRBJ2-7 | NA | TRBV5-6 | CASSLAATGEQYF
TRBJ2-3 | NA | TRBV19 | CASSLTPGTTTFAQYF
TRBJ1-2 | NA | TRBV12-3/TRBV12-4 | CASSLGQGSGYTF
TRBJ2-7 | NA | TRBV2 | CASSGAGGSYEQYF
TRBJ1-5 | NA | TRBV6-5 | CASSYGGEGIQHF
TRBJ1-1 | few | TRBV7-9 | CASSPFPQDAGGGAFF
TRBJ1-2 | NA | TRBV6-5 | CASSYSAGAYTF
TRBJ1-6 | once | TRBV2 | CASSGQTSSYNSPLHF
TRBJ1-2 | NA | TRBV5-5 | CASSLDAGLYGYTF
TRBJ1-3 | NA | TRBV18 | CASSPGTGENTIYF
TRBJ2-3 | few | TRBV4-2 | CASSPFRGGAMADTQYF
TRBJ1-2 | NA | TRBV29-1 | CSVPGQGGGYTF
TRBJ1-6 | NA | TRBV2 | CASKGPGSYNSPLHF
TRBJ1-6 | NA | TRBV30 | CAGTGGNSPLHF
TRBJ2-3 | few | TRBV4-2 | CASSPGQGMVTDTQYF
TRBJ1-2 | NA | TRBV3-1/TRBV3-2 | CASSQADSGYTF
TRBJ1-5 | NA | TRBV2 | CASSESRLGQKYQPQHF
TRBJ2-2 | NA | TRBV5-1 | CATTRTSETGELFF
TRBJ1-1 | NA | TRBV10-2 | CASNRVNTEAFF
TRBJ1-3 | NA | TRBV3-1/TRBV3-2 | CASGGQGGGNTIYF
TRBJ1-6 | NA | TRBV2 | CASSEPSSPLHF
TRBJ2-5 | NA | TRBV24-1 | CATSDSGTGPGETQYF
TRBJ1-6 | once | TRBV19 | CASRDRDSPLHF